The 31 T cell receptor beta chains listed next were all sequenced from one sample in a study of T cells in Graves' hyperthyroidism and ophthalmopathy. Amplification targeted TCR beta CDR3 regions from RNA transcripts. First-round RT-PCR of the TCR CDR3 relied on the HTBI primer set. TCRdb re-called the multiplex PCR reads through MiXCR, storing one row per CDR3 protein. The sample carries under 300,000 distinct CDR3 sequences, about 16% recorded once. The specimen sequenced was blood. The receptor set was obtained from a woman between 50 and 59 years old with Graves' hyperthyroidism that later progressed to Graves' ophthalmopathy.

The sample holds many counts of this clonotype. The genes are TRBV11-2 and TRBJ1-2; 12 positions match TRBD1. This CDR3 has 16 residues. The junction had 12 bases not matched to a gene; V was cut back by 5 bases and J by 8 bases. CDR1 and CDR2 (germline): SGHAT, FQNNGV. This CDR3 is CASSPQPGQGAMGYTF. DNA for the CDR3: TGTGCCAGCAGCCCTCAACCGGGACAGGGGGCTATGGGCTACACCTTC.

This clonotype was observed many times. The chain has TRBV28 and TRBJ1-6; tentative D call: TRBD1 (5 bases). Trimming cost V 3 bases and J 5 bases, with 11 bases left between them. The germline V gene has CDR1 MDHEN and CDR2 SYDVKM. The CDR3 sequence is 15 residues long. The CDR3 sequence is CASSLPGADNSPLHF. CDR3 in DNA: TGTGCCAGCAGTTTGCCTGGGGCCGATAATTCACCCCTCCACTTT. Drawing the rest from reference TRBV28 and TRBJ1-6, the complete variable domain is DVKVTQSSRYLVKRTGEKVFLECVQDMDHENMFWYRQDPGLGLRLIYFSYDVKMKEKGDIPEGYSVSREKKERFSLILESASTNQTSMYLCASSLPGADNSPLHFGNGTRLTVT.

J is TRBJ2-6 and V is TRBV6-2 or TRBV6-3, with TRBD2 identical over 13 bases. CDR1 is MNHEY, CDR2 SVGEGT, per germline. The CDR3 is 17 residues long. The V and J ends lost 7 bases and 2 bases, in that order; junction bases with no gene match: 5. CDR3 bases: TGTGCCAGCACTAGACTAGCGGGAGGCGCTGGGGCCAACGTCCTGACTTTC. It is translated as CASTRLAGGAGANVLTF.

The sample holds many counts of this clonotype. The chain links TRBV7-6 to TRBJ1-1; D gene uncertain. V dropped 1 base and J dropped 1 base, with 4 bases sitting between them. Germline lookup yields CDR1 SGHVS and CDR2 FNYEAQ. This CDR3 is 13 amino acids long. The CDR3 sequence is CASSLEQNTEAFF. In DNA form, the CDR3 reads TGTGCCAGCAGCTTAGAACAGAACACTGAAGCTTTCTTT. The complete variable domain, with remaining parts taken from reference TRBV7-6 and TRBJ1-1, reads GAGVSQSPRYKVTKRGQDVALRCDPISGHVSLYWYRQALGQGPEFLTYFNYEAQQDKSGLPNDRFSAERPEGSISTLTIQRTEQRDSAMYRCASSLEQNTEAFFGQGTRLTVV.

This clonotype showed up many times. The chain links TRBV20-1 to TRBJ1-6; no firm D call. There are 15 residues in the CDR3. V lost 5 bases to trimming and J lost 7 bases, with 18 bases between them. Per germline, CDR1 DFQATT and CDR2 SNEGSKA (reference sequence). CDR3 protein: CSAPWVGLLNSPLHF. The CDR3 DNA reads TGCAGTGCTCCTTGGGTCGGATTACTAAATTCACCCCTCCACTTT.

This clonotype has at least ten counts. This chain connects TRBV20-1 to TRBJ2-7; 10 bases agree with TRBD2. The CDR3 has 16 amino acids. Germline V CDR1 and CDR2: DFQATT, SNEGSKA (reference sequence). Losses at the gene ends were 5 bases for V and 1 base for J; bases not matched to a gene: 11. The CDR3 loop reads CSAFLPQREGSYEQYF. CDR3 nucleotide sequence: TGCAGTGCTTTCCTCCCCCAGCGGGAGGGATCCTACGAGCAGTACTTC.

At least ten counts were recorded for this clonotype. The rearrangement joins TRBV12-3 or TRBV12-4 to TRBJ2-2; TRBD2 aligns across 8 bases. The CDR3 has 16 amino acids. After removal of 2 bases from V and 4 bases from J, the junction contained 6 bases not matched to a gene. CDR3 sequence: CASSLWSGRGTGELFF. The CDR3 nucleotides read TGTGCCAGCAGTTTATGGAGCGGGAGAGGCACCGGGGAGCTGTTTTTT.

This clonotype was found a few times. The CDR3 coding sequence is TGTGCCAGCAGCTTGGGTGGTTGGATAGACATTCAGTACTTC. Amino acids: CASSLGGWIDIQYF. V and J are TRBV5-5 and TRBJ2-4; D gene uncertain. CDR1 and CDR2 from the germline V gene are SGHKS and YYEKEE (reference sequence). Trimming shortened V by 0 bases and J by 8 bases, and 12 bases separated the two germline ends. This CDR3 has 14 residues.

This clonotype was counted ten times or more. As DNA, the CDR3 is TGTGCCAGCAGTTTCCGAACAGGGGATTATGAGCAGTTCTTC. This sequence encodes CASSFRTGDYEQFF. V is TRBV12-3 or TRBV12-4 and J is TRBJ2-1; 7 bases align to TRBD1. V trimming: 3 bases; J trimming: 8 bases; junction bases outside the gene matches: 7. The CDR3 spans 14 residues.

There are many counts of this clonotype. The V gene is TRBV5-1, the J gene TRBJ2-1; D unresolved. The length of the CDR3 is 16 residues. Trimming cost V 1 base and J 0 bases, with 11 bases left between them. Germline V CDR1 and CDR2: SGHRS, YFSETQ. CDR3 in amino acids: CASSLNGLSSYNEQFF. DNA for the CDR3: TGCGCCAGCAGCTTGAACGGTTTGAGCTCCTACAATGAGCAGTTCTTC.

The chain combines TRBV9 with TRBJ2-3; TRBD1 might be the D (6 bases). With 3 bases removed from V and 2 bases from J, the gap between germline ends came to 10 bases. CDR1 is SGDLS and CDR2 is YYNGEE in the germline V gene. This CDR3 comprises 14 residues. The CDR3, as DNA: TGTGCCAGCAGCGCCAGGGGACCCACAGATACGCAGTATTTT. This sequence encodes CASSARGPTDTQYF.

Regarding this clonotype: Its ends do not fully match the called genes, so a read error is possible. This rearrangement joins TRBV27 to TRBJ2-1, with no clear D. In germline, CDR1 is MNHEY, CDR2 SMNVEV (reference sequence). The length of the CDR3 is 12 residues. This CDR3 reads CVSSLSPAMEFF. CDR3 coding DNA: TGTGTCAGCAGTTTAAGCCCAGCGATGGAGTTCTTC.

This clonotype was picked up many times. The chain has TRBV20-1 and TRBJ2-2; D possibly uses TRBD1 or TRBD2 (6 bases each). Germline CDR1 is DFQATT and CDR2 is SNEGSKA (reference sequence). The CDR3 runs to 13 residues. Here the CDR3 DNA reads TGCAGCGCGGGACAAGCGAACACCGGGGAGCTGTTTTTT. The encoded protein is CSAGQANTGELFF.

The rearrangement joins TRBV20-1 to TRBJ2-1, with 7 nucleotides matching TRBD2. V dropped 6 bases and J dropped 6; count of bases not matched to a gene: 14. This CDR3 region has 15 residues. Germline CDR1 reads DFQATT; CDR2 reads SNEGSKA (reference sequence). The CDR3 sequence is CSALNAGEGFNEQFF. DNA of the CDR3: TGCAGTGCGCTGAACGCCGGGGAGGGGTTCAATGAGCAGTTCTTC.

The sample holds many counts of this clonotype. The chain carries TRBV29-1 and TRBJ2-7, with TRBD1 matching 7 bases. Germline CDR1 and CDR2: SQVTM and ANQGSEA. V lost 7 bases, J lost 3 bases, and 9 bases stayed unmatched. The CDR3 contains 13 residues. The chain's CDR3 is CSARDRANYEQYF. Here the CDR3 DNA reads TGCAGCGCTAGGGACAGAGCCAACTACGAGCAGTACTTC.

At least ten counts were recorded for this clonotype. The chain combines TRBV27 with TRBJ2-5; 7 bases are a match to TRBD1. The CDR3 has 14 residues. The V gene's germline CDR1 is MNHEY and CDR2 SMNVEV (reference sequence). V dropped 6 bases and J dropped 5; count of bases not matched to a gene: 9. CDR3 in DNA: TGTGCCAGCAGCAAGGGACAGTTAATGGAGACCCAGTACTTC. This codes for CASSKGQLMETQYF.

Worth noting for this clonotype: A much larger clone lies one base from this, so it may be a read error. The chain joins TRBV7-8 to TRBJ1-5, with D tentatively TRBD1 (6 bases). V was cut by 2 bases and J by 7 bases, with 18 bases left in between. The CDR3 length is 16 residues. The germline V gene encodes CDR1 SGHVS and CDR2 FQNEAQ. The CDR3 DNA follows: TGTGCCAGCAGCTTACCCCCCGGGGGGGCGGGCCAGCCCCAGCATTTT. Protein product: CASSLPPGGAGQPQHF. The whole variable domain, filled in from reference TRBV7-8 and TRBJ1-5, reads GAGVSQSPRYKVAKRGQDVALRCDPISGHVSLFWYQQALGQGPEFLTYFQNEAQLDKSGLPSDRFFAERPEGSVSTLKIQRTQQEDSAVYLCASSLPPGGAGQPQHFGDGTRLSIL.

This clonotype was found many times. The chain employs TRBV24-1 and TRBJ1-1; D gene uncertain. The length of the CDR3 is 13 residues. Trimming left V 4 bases short and J 7 bases short, with 12 bases between. Germline CDR1 is KGHDR and CDR2 is SFDVKD. The CDR3 region has the DNA TGTGCCACCAGTGACACTGACGGATTTGAAGCTTTCTTT. It specifies CATSDTDGFEAFF.

The table lists this clonotype with many counts. The chain combines TRBV5-8 with TRBJ1-2, with 8 bases that match TRBD1. Per germline, CDR1 SGHTS and CDR2 YDEGEE. The CDR3 runs 15 residues. After removal of 3 bases from V and 5 bases from J, the junction contained 9 bases not matched to a gene. For the CDR3, the DNA is TGTGCCAGCAGCTATAATCAGGGGGCGCCTTATGGCTACACCTTC. It encodes CASSYNQGAPYGYTF.

In this sample, this clonotype turned up a few times. The chain uses TRBV5-1 and TRBJ2-5, with TRBD2 identical over 11 bases. Germline CDR1 reads SGHRS; CDR2 reads YFSETQ. Trimming removed 4 bases from V and 2 bases from J; junction bases left unmatched: 22. The CDR3 loop spans 21 amino acids. The CDR3 bases are TGCGCCAGCAGCCCGGACGAAGGACTAGCGGGTATTTTTTTAAGACAAGAGACCCAGTACTTC. It encodes CASSPDEGLAGIFLRQETQYF.

The J gene is TRBJ1-1, the V gene TRBV20-1, with 7 bases identical to TRBD1. With 3 bases clipped from V and 5 bases from J, the junction kept 9 bases outside the gene matches. The CDR3 consists of 14 residues. The germline V gene has CDR1 DFQATT and CDR2 SNEGSKA (reference sequence). Written as DNA, the CDR3 is TGCAGTGCTAGGGGGAGGCCAGGGGGGACTGAAGCTTTCTTT. Protein sequence: CSARGRPGGTEAFF.

The chain carries TRBV14 and TRBJ1-2; 7 bases fit TRBD1. Germline trimming cut 4 bases from V and 6 bases from J; bases unmatched to any gene: 11. Germline CDR1 reads SGHDN; CDR2 reads FVKESK. The CDR3 covers 15 residues. The CDR3 DNA reads TGTGCCAGCAGCCTTCTCTCTGACAGGGCGGATGGCTACACCTTC. Protein product: CASSLLSDRADGYTF. The variable domain in full, with the rest retrieved from reference TRBV14 and TRBJ1-2, is EAGVTQFPSHSVIEKGQTVTLRCDPISGHDNLYWYRRVMGKEIKFLLHFVKESKQDESGMPNNRFLAERTGGTYSTLKVQPAELEDSGVYFCASSLLSDRADGYTFGSGTRLTVV.

The sample holds many counts of this clonotype. The rearrangement joins TRBV10-3 to TRBJ1-6, with TRBD1 as a possible D gene (6 bases). Germline CDR1 is ENHRY and CDR2 is SYGVKD. Trimming removed 6 bases at V and 6 bases at J, with 15 bases between. The CDR3 has 15 amino acids. The CDR3 bases are TGTGCCATCAGGGAGACAGGACAGATTAATTCACCCCTCCACTTT. Translated, it gives CAIRETGQINSPLHF.

This clonotype was seen many times. The chain links TRBV25-1 to TRBJ2-7, with 12 positions matching TRBD2. Germline V gene sequence: CDR1 MGHDK, CDR2 SYGVNS. The CDR3 extends over 16 amino acids. Trimming took 6 bases from V and 5 from J; bases not matched to a gene: 11. The CDR3 sequence is CASRVLAGGPPNEQYF. The CDR3 coding sequence is TGTGCCAGCAGAGTACTAGCGGGGGGACCTCCCAACGAGCAGTACTTC.

This clonotype showed up many times. The chain is built from TRBV7-2 and TRBJ2-7; 10 bases match TRBD1. The CDR3 consists of 14 residues. Germline V gene lookup returns CDR1 SGHTA and CDR2 FQGNSA. J was trimmed by 2 bases and V by 8 bases; bases with no gene match: 6. Written as DNA, the CDR3 is TGTGCCAGCGTCCGGGACAGGGGTCCCTACGAGCAGTACTTC. The encoded protein is CASVRDRGPYEQYF.

V gene TRBV7-2 combines with J gene TRBJ1-5; TRBD1 agrees at 10 bases. Germline V gene lookup returns CDR1 SGHTA and CDR2 FQGNSA. The CDR3 is 16 residues long. Trimming removed 5 bases from V and 4 bases from J; junction bases left unmatched: 8. The CDR3 loop reads CASSPGQGKINQPQHF. The DNA for the CDR3 is TGTGCCAGCAGCCCGGGACAGGGGAAGATAAATCAGCCCCAGCATTTT.

The J gene is TRBJ1-5, the V gene TRBV28; D unresolved. From germline, CDR1 is MDHEN and CDR2 SYDVKM. This CDR3 is built from 16 residues. Trimming took 3 bases from V and 0 from J, leaving 12 bases between them. The DNA of the CDR3 is TGTGCCAGCAGTTTGTCGGAGGGCTATAGCAATCAGCCCCAGCATTTT. Encoded protein: CASSLSEGYSNQPQHF.

In its sample, this clonotype was seen a few times. The chain uses TRBV5-6 and TRBJ2-7, with TRBD2 identical over 8 bases. The CDR3 is 14 amino acids. Germline loops: CDR1 SGHDT, CDR2 YYEEEE. J gave up 2 bases and V 4 bases, and 5 bases lay outside the gene matches. CDR3 sequence reads: CASSVAGNPYEQYF. CDR3 DNA: TGTGCCAGCAGCGTAGCGGGAAACCCCTACGAGCAGTACTTC.

This clonotype was found many times. The chain recombines TRBV24-1 with TRBJ2-1, with TRBD2 matching 10 bases. This CDR3 region has 19 residues. CDR1 and CDR2 from the germline V gene are KGHDR and SFDVKD. With V trimmed by 1 base and J by 0 bases, 8 bases remained unmatched. In nucleotides, the CDR3 is TGTGCCACCAGTGATTTCCCTAGCGGGAGTTCTGGCTCCTACAATGAGCAGTTCTTC. Its translation is CATSDFPSGSSGSYNEQFF.

This clonotype was seen at least ten times. V usage is TRBV7-8 and J usage is TRBJ2-3; 11 bases fit TRBD2. CDR3 length: 15 residues. Germline lookup yields CDR1 SGHVS and CDR2 FQNEAQ. The V segment lost 4 bases and the J segment 5 bases; nucleotides outside the gene matches: 5. Here the CDR3 reads CASSSLAGVVDTQYF. The CDR3 nucleotides read TGTGCCAGCAGCTCACTAGCGGGAGTGGTAGATACGCAGTATTTT.

The chain has TRBV10-2 and TRBJ2-4; no clear D gene. Germline loops: CDR1 WSHSY, CDR2 SAAADI. The V end was cut by 3 bases, the J end by 0 bases, with 12 bases between. The CDR3 sequence is 16 residues long. This CDR3 reads CASSDPFYLAKNIQYF. CDR3 bases: TGCGCCAGCAGTGATCCTTTTTACTTAGCCAAAAACATTCAGTACTTC.